This T cell receptor (beta chain) originates from a study of cytomegalovirus exposure and HLA in healthy donors. Study-wide background: A later analysis reported the 100 to 150 validation repertoires used the same platform as the roughly 700 first-cohort repertoires.

There are 16 residues in the CDR3. V lost 5 bases to trimming and J lost 2 bases, with 18 bases between them. Germline CDR1 reads SGHVS; CDR2 reads FQNEAQ. In the case of this clone: Its specificity is not known.

TCRdb keeps only in-frame clones here, not all; method: immunoSEQ multiplex PCR. The sample includes about 360,000 clones, just over 85% of them seen just once. Study-level points and caveats: For cytomegalovirus status, the classifier reportedly gave diagnoses with high specificity and sensitivity. Rare sequences made up most TCRs, while some public TCRs were found in many donors.

The sample taken for sequencing was PBMCs. The sequence was obtained from a woman aged 18-29 years in good health and CMV-seronegative. J is TRBJ2-5 and V is TRBV7-8; D not resolved. CDR3 nucleotides: TGTGCCAGCAGCCCCCTTTTCGGGTCCCCACAAGAGACCCAGTACTTC. Its translation: CASSPLFGSPQETQYF. Together with reference TRBV7-8 and TRBJ2-5, the CDR3 gives the full variable domain: GAGVSQSPRYKVAKRGQDVALRCDPISGHVSLFWYQQALGQGPEFLTYFQNEAQLDKSGLPSDRFFAERPEGSVSTLKIQRTQQEDSAVYLCASSPLFGSPQETQYFGPGTRLLVL.